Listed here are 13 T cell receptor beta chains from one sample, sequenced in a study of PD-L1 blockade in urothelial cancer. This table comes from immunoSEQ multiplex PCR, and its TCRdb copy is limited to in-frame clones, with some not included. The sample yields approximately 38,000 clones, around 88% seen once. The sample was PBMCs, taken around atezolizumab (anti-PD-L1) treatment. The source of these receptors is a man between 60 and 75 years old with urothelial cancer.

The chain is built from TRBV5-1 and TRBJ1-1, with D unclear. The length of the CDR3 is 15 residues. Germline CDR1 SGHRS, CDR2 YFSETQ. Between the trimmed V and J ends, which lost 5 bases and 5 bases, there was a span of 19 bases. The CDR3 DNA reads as TGCGCCAGCAGAGGAAGCGAGGGCCGGGAAACTGAAGCTTTCTTT. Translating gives CASRGSEGRETEAFF.

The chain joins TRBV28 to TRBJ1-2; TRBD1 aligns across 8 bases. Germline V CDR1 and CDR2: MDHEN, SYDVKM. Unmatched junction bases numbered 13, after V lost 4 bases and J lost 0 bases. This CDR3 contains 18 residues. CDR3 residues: CASSSPGQARGPNYGYTF. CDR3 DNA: TGTGCCAGCAGTTCCCCGGGACAGGCCCGAGGGCCTAACTATGGCTACACCTTC.

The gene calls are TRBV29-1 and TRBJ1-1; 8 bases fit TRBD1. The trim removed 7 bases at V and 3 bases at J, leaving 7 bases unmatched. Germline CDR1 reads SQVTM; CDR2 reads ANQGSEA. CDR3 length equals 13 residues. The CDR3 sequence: CSAGTGGDTEAFF. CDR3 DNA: TGCAGCGCCGGGACAGGTGGTGACACTGAAGCTTTCTTT. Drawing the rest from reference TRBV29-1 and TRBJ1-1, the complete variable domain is SAVISQKPSRDICQRGTSLTIQCQVDSQVTMMFWYRQQPGQSLTLIATANQGSEATYESGFVIDKFPISRPNLTFSTLTVSNMSPEDSSIYLCSAGTGGDTEAFFGQGTRLTVV.

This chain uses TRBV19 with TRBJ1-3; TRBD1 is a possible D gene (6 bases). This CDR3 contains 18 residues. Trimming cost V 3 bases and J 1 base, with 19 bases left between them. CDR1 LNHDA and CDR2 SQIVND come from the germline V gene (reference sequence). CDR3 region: CASSMFSGGSSSGNTIYF. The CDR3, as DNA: TGTGCCAGTAGTATGTTTTCGGGGGGCTCGTCATCTGGAAACACCATATATTTT. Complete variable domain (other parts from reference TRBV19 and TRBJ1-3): DGGITQSPKYLFRKEGQNVTLSCEQNLNHDAMYWYRQDPGQGLRLIYYSQIVNDFQKGDIAEGYSVSREKKESFPLTVTSAQKNPTAFYLCASSMFSGGSSSGNTIYFGEGSWLTVV.

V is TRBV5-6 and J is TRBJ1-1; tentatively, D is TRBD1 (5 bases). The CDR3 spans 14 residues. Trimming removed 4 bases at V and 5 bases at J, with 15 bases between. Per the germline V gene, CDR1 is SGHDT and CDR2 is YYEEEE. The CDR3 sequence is CASSALRGGTEAFF. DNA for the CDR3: TGTGCCAGCAGCGCCCTCCGGGGGGGAACTGAAGCTTTCTTT.

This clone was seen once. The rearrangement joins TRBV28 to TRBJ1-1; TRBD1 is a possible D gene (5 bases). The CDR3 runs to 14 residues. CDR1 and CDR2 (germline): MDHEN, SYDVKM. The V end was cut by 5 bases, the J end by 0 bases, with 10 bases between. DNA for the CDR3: TGTGCCAGCAGTCGTATACAGGTGAACACTGAAGCTTTCTTT. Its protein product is CASSRIQVNTEAFF.

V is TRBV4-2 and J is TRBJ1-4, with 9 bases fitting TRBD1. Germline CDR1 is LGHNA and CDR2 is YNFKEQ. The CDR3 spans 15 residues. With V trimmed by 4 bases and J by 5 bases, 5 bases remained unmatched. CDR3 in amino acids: CASSPTGTGNEKLFF. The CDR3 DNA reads TGTGCCAGCAGCCCAACAGGGACAGGGAATGAAAAACTGTTTTTT.

The CDR3 DNA reads as TGTGCCAGCAGTTACGACACCCATGGGACCGGGGAGCTGTTTTTT. Amino acid sequence: CASSYDTHGTGELFF. This chain connects TRBV6-5 to TRBJ2-2; D gene uncertain. V lost 2 bases, J lost 5 bases, and 12 bases lay in between. Germline V gene data show CDR1 as MNHEY and CDR2 as SVGAGI. The CDR3 totals 15 residues.

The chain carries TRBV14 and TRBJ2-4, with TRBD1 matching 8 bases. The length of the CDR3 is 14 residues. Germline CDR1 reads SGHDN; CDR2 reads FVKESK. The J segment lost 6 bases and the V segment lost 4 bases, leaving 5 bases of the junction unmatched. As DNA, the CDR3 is TGTGCCAGCAGCCGCACGGGGACAGGAAACATTCAGTACTTC. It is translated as CASSRTGTGNIQYF.

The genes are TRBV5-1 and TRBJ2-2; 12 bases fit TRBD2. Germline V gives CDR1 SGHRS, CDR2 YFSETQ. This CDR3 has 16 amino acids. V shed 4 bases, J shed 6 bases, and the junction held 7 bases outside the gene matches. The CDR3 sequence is CASSLPGLAGSGELFF. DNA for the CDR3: TGCGCCAGCAGCCTTCCGGGACTAGCGGGTTCCGGGGAGCTGTTTTTT.

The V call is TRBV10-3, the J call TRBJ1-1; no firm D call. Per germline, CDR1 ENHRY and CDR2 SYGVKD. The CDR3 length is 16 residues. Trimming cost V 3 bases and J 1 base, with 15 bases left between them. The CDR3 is CAISDLGHGSNTEAFF. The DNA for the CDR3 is TGTGCCATCAGTGACCTTGGCCACGGGTCGAACACTGAAGCTTTCTTT.

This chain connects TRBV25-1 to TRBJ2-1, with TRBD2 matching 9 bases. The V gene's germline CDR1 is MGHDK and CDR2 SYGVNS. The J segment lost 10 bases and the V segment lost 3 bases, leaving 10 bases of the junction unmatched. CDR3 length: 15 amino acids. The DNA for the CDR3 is TGTGCCAGCAGTGATGGAACGGAACTAGCGGGCGAGCAGTTCTTC. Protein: CASSDGTELAGEQFF.

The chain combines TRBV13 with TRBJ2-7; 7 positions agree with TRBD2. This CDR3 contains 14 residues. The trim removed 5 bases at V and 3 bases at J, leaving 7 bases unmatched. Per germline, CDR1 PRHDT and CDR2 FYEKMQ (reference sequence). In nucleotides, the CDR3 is TGTGCCAGCAGCACCTCGACTAGCAGCTACGAGCAGTACTTC. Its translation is CASSTSTSSYEQYF.